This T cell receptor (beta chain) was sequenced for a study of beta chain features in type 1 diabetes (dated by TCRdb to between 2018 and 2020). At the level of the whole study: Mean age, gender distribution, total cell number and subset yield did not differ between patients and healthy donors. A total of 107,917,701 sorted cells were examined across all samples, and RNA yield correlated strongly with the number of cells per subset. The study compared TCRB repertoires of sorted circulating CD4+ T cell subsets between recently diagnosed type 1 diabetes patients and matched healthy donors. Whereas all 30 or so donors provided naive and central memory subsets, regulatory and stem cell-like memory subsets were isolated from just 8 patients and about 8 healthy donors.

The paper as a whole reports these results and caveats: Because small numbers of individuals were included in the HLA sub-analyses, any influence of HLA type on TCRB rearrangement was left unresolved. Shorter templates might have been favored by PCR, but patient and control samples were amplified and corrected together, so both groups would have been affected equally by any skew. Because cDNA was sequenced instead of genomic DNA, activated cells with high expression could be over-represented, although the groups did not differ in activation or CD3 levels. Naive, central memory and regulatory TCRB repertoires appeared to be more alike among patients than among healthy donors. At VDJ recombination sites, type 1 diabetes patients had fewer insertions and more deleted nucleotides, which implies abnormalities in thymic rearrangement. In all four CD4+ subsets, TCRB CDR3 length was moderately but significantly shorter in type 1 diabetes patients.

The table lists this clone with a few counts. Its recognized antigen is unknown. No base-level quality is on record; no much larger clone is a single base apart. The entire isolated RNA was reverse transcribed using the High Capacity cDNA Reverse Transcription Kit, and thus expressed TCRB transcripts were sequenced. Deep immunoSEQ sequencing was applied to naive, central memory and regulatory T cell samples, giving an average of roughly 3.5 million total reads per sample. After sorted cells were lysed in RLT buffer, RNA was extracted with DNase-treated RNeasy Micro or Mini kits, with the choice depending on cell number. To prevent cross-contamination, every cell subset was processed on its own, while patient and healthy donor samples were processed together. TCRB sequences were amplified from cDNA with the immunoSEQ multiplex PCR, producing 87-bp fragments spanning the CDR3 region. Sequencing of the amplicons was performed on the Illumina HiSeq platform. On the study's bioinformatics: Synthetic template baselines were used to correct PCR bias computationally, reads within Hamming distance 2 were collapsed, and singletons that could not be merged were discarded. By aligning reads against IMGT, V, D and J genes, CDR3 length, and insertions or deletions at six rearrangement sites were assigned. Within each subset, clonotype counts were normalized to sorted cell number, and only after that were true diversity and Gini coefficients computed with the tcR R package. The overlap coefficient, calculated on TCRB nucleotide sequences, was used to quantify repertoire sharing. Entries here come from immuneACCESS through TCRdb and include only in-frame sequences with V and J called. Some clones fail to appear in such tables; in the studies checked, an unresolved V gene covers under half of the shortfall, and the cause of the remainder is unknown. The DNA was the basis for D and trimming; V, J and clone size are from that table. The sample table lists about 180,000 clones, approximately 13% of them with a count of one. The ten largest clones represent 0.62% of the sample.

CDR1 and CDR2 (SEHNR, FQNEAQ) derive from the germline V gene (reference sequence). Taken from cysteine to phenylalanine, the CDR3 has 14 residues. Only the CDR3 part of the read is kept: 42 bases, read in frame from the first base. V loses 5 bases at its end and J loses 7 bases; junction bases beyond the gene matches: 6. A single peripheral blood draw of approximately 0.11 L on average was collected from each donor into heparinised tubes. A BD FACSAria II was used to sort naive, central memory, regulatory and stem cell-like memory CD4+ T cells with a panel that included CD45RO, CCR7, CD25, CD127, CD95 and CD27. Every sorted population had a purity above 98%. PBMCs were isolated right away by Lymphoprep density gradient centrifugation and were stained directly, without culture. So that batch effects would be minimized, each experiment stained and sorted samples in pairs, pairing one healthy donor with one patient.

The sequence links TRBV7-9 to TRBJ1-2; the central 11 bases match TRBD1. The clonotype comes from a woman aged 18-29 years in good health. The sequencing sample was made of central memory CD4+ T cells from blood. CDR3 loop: CASSVGQGASGYTF. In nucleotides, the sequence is TGTGCCAGCAGCGTAGGACAGGGGGCCTCTGGCTACACCTTC.